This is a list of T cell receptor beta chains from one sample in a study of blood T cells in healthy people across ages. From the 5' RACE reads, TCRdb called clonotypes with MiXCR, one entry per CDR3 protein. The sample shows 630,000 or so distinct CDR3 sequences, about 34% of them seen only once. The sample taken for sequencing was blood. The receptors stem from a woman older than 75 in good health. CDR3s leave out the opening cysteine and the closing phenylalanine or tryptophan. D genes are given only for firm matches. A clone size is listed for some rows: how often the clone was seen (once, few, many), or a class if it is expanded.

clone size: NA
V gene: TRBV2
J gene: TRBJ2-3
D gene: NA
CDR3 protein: ASNEGWADTQY

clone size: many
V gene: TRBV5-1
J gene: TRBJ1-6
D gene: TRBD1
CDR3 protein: ASSLATGGTPLH

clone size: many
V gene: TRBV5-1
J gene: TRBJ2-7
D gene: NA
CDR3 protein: ASSQYAGPSYEQY

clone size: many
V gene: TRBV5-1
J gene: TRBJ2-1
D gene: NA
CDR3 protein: ASSTGTSYNEQF

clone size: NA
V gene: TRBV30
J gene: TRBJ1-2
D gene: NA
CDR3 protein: AWSYVVFPNDGYT

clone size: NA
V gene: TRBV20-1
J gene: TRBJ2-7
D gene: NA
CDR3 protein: SAIRSYEQY

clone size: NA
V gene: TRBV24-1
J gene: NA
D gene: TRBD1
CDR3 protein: TTSDPSGQGGSETQY

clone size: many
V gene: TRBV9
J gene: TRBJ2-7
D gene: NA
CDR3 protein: ASSVGGPPYEQY

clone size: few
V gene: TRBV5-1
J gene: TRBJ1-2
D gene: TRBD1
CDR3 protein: ASSFASLNLGRRTGGRNVGYT

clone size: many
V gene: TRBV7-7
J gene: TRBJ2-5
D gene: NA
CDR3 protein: ASSLEFQETQY

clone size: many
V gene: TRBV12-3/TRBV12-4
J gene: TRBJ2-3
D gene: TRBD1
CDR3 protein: ASSFRTGADTQY

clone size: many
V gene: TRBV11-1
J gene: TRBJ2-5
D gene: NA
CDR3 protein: ASSLGGVETQY

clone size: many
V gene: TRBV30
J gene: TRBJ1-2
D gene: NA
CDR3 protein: AWSQGRDGYT

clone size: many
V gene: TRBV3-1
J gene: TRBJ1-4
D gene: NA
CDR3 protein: ASSPGLINEKLF

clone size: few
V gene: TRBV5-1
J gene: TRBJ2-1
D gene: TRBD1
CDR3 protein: ASSQPVGQGDDEQF

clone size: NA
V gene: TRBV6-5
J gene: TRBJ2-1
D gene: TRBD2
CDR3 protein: ASSYGGLAGRNEQF

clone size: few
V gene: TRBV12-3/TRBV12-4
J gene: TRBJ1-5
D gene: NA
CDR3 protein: ASTMGTSGFLSNQPQH

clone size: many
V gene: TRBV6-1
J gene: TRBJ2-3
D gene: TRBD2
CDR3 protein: ASSEGDGTSGADTQY

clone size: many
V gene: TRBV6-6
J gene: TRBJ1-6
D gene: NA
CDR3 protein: ASSPHREAPLH

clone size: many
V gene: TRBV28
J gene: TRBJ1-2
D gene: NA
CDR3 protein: ASSLPGQSLYGYT

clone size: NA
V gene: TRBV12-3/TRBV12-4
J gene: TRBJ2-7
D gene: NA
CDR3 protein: ASSFRGYGQY

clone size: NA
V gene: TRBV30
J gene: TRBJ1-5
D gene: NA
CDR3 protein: AWGQESNQPQH

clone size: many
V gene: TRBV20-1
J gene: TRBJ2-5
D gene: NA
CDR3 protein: SAQLLTLQETQY

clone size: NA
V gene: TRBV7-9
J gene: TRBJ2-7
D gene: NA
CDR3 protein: ASSLWTTYEQY

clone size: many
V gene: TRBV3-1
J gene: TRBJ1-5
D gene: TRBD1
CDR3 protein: ASSQDRDRVNQPQH

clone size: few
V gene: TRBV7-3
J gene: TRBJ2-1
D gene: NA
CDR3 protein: ASSFDGANEQF

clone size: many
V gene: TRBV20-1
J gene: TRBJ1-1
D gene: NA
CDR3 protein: SATKNRAGTEAF

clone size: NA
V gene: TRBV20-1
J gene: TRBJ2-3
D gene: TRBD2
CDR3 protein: SARAGLAGNTDTQY

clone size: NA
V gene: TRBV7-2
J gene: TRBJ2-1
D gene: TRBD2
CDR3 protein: ASSLAAGGRGEQF

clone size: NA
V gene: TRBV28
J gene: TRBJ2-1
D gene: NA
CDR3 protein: ATRAVRSEQV

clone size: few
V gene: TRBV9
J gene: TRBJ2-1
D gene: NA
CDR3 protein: ASSVLNRTYNEQF

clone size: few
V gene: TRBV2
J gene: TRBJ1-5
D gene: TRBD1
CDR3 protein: ASRAGTGRPNQPQH

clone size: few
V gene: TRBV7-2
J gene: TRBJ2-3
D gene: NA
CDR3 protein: ASSLWTLTDTQY

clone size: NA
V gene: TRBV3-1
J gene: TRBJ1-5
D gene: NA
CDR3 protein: ASSQGRNSNQPQH

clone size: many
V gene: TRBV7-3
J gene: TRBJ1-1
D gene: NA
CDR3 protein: ASSVNGRLNTEAF

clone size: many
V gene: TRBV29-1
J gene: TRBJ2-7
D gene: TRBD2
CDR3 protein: SVGSSGGYEQY

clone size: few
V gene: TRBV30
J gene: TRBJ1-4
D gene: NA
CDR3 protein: AWSPGENEKLF

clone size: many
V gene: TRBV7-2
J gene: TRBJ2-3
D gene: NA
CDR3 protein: ASSLGPAGTDTQY

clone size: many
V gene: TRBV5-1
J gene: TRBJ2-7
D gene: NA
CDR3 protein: ASRTGGGSAYEQY

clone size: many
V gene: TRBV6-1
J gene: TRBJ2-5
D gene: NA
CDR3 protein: ASSESPGFQETQY

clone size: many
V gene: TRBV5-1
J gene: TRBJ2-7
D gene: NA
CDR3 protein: ASSLDSPPLGEQY

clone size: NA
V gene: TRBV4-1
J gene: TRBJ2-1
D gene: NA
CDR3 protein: ASSRASGDNEQF

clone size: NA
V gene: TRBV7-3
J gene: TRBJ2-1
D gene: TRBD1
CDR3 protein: ASSLMGPGQGGGEQF

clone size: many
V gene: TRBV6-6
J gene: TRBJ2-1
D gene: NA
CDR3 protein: ASRNDLGAYNEQF

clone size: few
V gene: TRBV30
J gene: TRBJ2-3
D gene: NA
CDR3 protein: AWSTGTDTQY

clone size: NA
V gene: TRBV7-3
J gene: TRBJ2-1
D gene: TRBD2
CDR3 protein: ASSPKAGGWARQF

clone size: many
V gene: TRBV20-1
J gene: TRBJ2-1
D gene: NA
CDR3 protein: SALQGSSYNEQF

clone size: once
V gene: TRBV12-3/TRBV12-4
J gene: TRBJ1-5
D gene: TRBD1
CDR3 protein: ASTPTTGESNRPQH

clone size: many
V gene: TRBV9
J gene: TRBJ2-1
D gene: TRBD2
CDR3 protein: ASSVRLADYNEQF

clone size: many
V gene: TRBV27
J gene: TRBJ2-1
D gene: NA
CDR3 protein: ASRMLQGNNEQF

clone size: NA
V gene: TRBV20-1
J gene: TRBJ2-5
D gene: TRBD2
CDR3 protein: SARSGIGETQY

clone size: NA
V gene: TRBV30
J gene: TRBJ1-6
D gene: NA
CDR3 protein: AWSVRQGRGSPLH

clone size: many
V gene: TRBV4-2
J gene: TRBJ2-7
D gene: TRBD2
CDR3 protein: ASSQDRGTSGGSYYEQY

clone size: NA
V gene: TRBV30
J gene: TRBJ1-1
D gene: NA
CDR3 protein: AWRVWRDTEAF

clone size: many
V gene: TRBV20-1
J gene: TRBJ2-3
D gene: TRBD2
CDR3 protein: SAPRGDPYTDTQY